This T cell receptor beta chain was observed in a study of T cell clonotyping in hematopoietic cell transplantation. Study-wide findings and caveats: After transplant, recipient diversity fell while pathologically expanded clonotypes grew through day 180. Few recipient clonotypes overlapped donors; over 97% were de novo at given depth.

The CDR3 is made up of 16 amino acids. Trimming removed 0 bases at V and 0 bases at J, with 12 bases between. Only in-frame clones appear in the TCRdb table, and some are missing; sequencing was by immunoSEQ multiplex PCR. Of approximately 20,000 clones detected, around four fifths appear once; the ten largest clones hold roughly 14%. Of note for this clone: What it binds is not known.

Sequencing used peripheral blood mononuclear cells. The chain employs TRBV23-1 and TRBJ2-7; D uncertain. TRBV23-1 is marked as an open reading frame, function uncertain. The clonotype comes from a man aged 55 to 70 in good health. Some clones in this sample may be carry-over from other donors' samples. CDR3 nucleotide sequence: TGCGCCAGCAGTCAATCGAGTACTCCGAGCTCCTACGAGCAGTACTTC. Its translation: CASSQSSTPSSYEQYF.